This TCR beta chain was obtained from a study of breast tumors, draining lymph nodes, adjacent tissues. CDR3 length: 17 amino acids. The ends lost 3 bases at V and 4 bases at J; junction bases unmatched: 8. Germline CDR1 and CDR2: WNHNN and SYGVQD (reference sequence). Study-wide results and limits: Compared with lymph nodes, tumors were less diverse; compared with nontumor tissue, more. Luminal-like breast cancer showed significantly higher tumor–nontumor repertoire similarity than basal-like. Tumor T cell lymph node origin was a supported hypothesis, not proven. Most tumor T cells seemingly derive from lymph node, then expand in tumor.

TCRdb called the multiplex PCR reads again in MiXCR, with one record for every CDR3 protein. This table holds over 250,000 distinct CDR3 sequences, over 30% found once. A word on this clonotype: Its antigen is undetermined.

Breast cancer patients provided tissue from their axillary draining lymph nodes. This TCR was recovered from a female donor with breast cancer. Some clones in this sample may be carry-over from other donors' samples. The sample consisted of axillary lymph node tissue. The chain employs TRBV10-1 and TRBJ2-7; 14 bases map to TRBD2. The CDR3 sequence: CASSDYGLAGGRYEQYF. The CDR3 DNA is TGCGCCAGCAGTGATTATGGACTAGCGGGAGGTCGATACGAGCAGTACTTC.